These 15 T cell receptor beta chains originate from one sample sequenced in a study of control samples from healthy donors and cancer patients. The protocol was immunoSEQ multiplex PCR, while the TCRdb copy is restricted to in-frame clones and leaves out a portion. This table holds more than 25,000 clones, roughly 95% found once. Sequencing was performed on blood. The receptors originated from a man aged 55-75 years in good health.

CDR3 in DNA: TGCGCCAGCAGCTTGGAGCGGGGGGGCACCACAGATACGCAGTATTTT. The encoded protein is CASSLERGGTTDTQYF. The chain has TRBV5-1 and TRBJ2-3; 10 positions agree with TRBD2. The CDR3 loop spans 16 amino acids. Germline V lookup: CDR1 SGHRS, CDR2 YFSETQ. The trim removed 0 bases at V and 2 bases at J, leaving 3 bases unmatched.

In DNA form, the CDR3 reads TGCGCCAGCAGCCAAGCAACAGGGGGGGATGAAAAACTGTTTTTT. Amino acids: CASSQATGGDEKLFF. The genes are TRBV4-3 and TRBJ1-4; 8 positions agree with TRBD1. The junction had 4 bases not matched to a gene; V was cut back by 1 base and J by 6 bases. The V gene's germline CDR1 is LGHNA and CDR2 YSLEER. The CDR3 spans 15 residues.

The V and J genes are TRBV4-2 and TRBJ2-1; D is undetermined. CDR1 is LGHNA and CDR2 is YNFKEQ in the germline V gene. This CDR3 has 16 amino acids. V dropped 5 bases and J dropped 0 bases, with 14 bases sitting between them. CDR3 sequence: CASSVDASSSYNEQFF. DNA of the CDR3: TGTGCCAGCAGCGTAGACGCCAGTAGCTCCTACAATGAGCAGTTCTTC.

V usage is TRBV4-3 and J usage is TRBJ1-3, with D tentatively TRBD1 (5 bases). V was pared by 0 bases and J by 2 bases, with 14 bases between. The CDR3 extends over 17 amino acids. The V gene's germline CDR1 is LGHNA and CDR2 YSLEER. The chain's CDR3 is CASSQDLEGNTGNTIYF. The CDR3 DNA is TGCGCCAGCAGCCAAGATCTCGAGGGGAACACTGGAAACACCATATATTTT.

The CDR3 protein is CAIRQATNEKLFF. Written as DNA, the CDR3 is TGTGCCATCAGGCAGGCAACTAATGAAAAACTGTTTTTT. V gene TRBV10-3 combines with J gene TRBJ1-4, with D uncertain. The CDR3 is 13 residues long. CDR1 is ENHRY, CDR2 SYGVKD, per germline. Trimming took 6 bases from V and 0 from J, leaving 5 bases between them.

The J gene is TRBJ1-6, the V gene TRBV4-3; tentative D call: TRBD1 (5 bases). The germline CDR1 and CDR2 sequences are LGHNA and YSLEER. The CDR3 consists of 13 residues. V was cut by 1 base and J by 8 bases, with 6 bases left in between. Here the CDR3 reads CASSQGGDSPLHF. The CDR3, as DNA: TGCGCCAGCAGCCAAGGGGGGGATTCACCCCTCCACTTT.

The gene calls are TRBV6-1 and TRBJ1-5; maybe TRBD1 (5 bases). The CDR3 covers 14 residues. Germline values: CDR1 MNHNS, CDR2 SASEGT. V was trimmed by 3 bases and J by 3 bases, leaving 9 bases between them. The CDR3: CASSDGGNNQPQHF. The CDR3 coding sequence is TGTGCCAGCAGTGACGGGGGGAACAATCAGCCCCAGCATTTT.

This chain links TRBV19 with TRBJ1-3, with a weak D call TRBD1 (6 bases). V was cut by 11 bases and J by 2 bases, with 16 bases left in between. The CDR3 is made up of 14 amino acids. Per the germline V gene, CDR1 is LNHDA and CDR2 is SQIVND (reference sequence). CDR3 amino acids: CASFGGLAGNTIYF. The DNA of the CDR3 is TGTGCCTCCTTCGGGGGGCTGGCTGGAAACACCATATATTTT. The complete variable domain, with remaining parts taken from reference TRBV19 and TRBJ1-3, reads DGGITQSPKYLFRKEGQNVTLSCEQNLNHDAMYWYRQDPGQGLRLIYYSQIVNDFQKGDIAEGYSVSREKKESFPLTVTSAQKNPTAFYLCASFGGLAGNTIYFGEGSWLTVV.

The sample holds one count of this clone. V gene TRBV4-1 combines with J gene TRBJ2-1, with 11 bases lining up with TRBD2. Germline CDR1 and CDR2: MGHRA and YSYEKL. J was trimmed by 1 base and V by 5 bases; bases with no gene match: 4. The CDR3 runs 16 residues. CDR3 residues: CASSLGLAASYNEQFF. The CDR3 DNA is TGCGCCAGCAGCTTGGGACTAGCGGCTTCCTACAATGAGCAGTTCTTC.

The chain has TRBV28 and TRBJ1-4; D gene ambiguous. The CDR3 is made up of 13 amino acids. Germline CDR1 and CDR2: MDHEN and SYDVKM. Trimming took off 5 bases at V and 7 bases at J, with 11 bases between the two ends. The CDR3 sequence: CASSGLGIEKLFF. DNA of the CDR3: TGTGCCAGCAGTGGTCTGGGTATTGAAAAACTGTTTTTT.

This clone was recorded only once. V is TRBV18 and J is TRBJ1-4; possible D gene TRBD1, 5 bases. The germline V and J ends were trimmed by 4 bases and 0 bases, with 12 bases remaining between them. CDR1 is KGHSH, CDR2 LQKENI, per germline. CDR3 length equals 16 residues. The DNA for the CDR3 is TGTGCCAGCTCACTATACGACAGTGCAACTAATGAAAAACTGTTTTTT. It encodes CASSLYDSATNEKLFF.

CDR3 coding DNA: TGCGCCAGCAGCCAGCAGAAGGGACAGGGGTTTGGCTACACCTTC. Translation: CASSQQKGQGFGYTF. The V call is TRBV4-3, the J call TRBJ1-2, with 10 bases that match TRBD1. Germline V gene sequence: CDR1 LGHNA, CDR2 YSLEER. V gave up 3 bases and J gave up 7 bases; unmatched junction bases: 8. The CDR3 is made up of 15 amino acids.

The V call is TRBV5-4, the J call TRBJ1-5; possible D gene TRBD1, 5 bases. The CDR3 runs 17 residues. In germline, CDR1 is SGHNT, CDR2 YYREEE (reference sequence). The V and J ends lost 7 bases and 0 bases respectively, with 20 bases between them. The CDR3 DNA is TGTGCCAGCCCCCGAAGGGGCAGACGAAATAGCAATCAGCCCCAGCATTTT. This encodes CASPRRGRRNSNQPQHF.

The gene calls are TRBV7-9 and TRBJ1-6, with D perhaps TRBD1 (5 bases). Germline V gives CDR1 SEHNR, CDR2 FQNEAQ (reference sequence). V was cut by 1 base and J by 0 bases, with 10 bases left in between. This CDR3 comprises 17 residues. DNA of the CDR3: TGTGCCAGCAGCTTAGGCGGGGGGACCTCCTATAATTCACCCCTCCACTTT. Protein sequence: CASSLGGGTSYNSPLHF. The whole variable domain, filled in from reference TRBV7-9 and TRBJ1-6, reads DTGVSQNPRHKITKRGQNVTFRCDPISEHNRLYWYRQTLGQGPEFLTYFQNEAQLEKSRLLSDRFSAERPKGSFSTLEIQRTEQGDSAMYLCASSLGGGTSYNSPLHFGNGTRLTVT.

This chain connects TRBV4-1 to TRBJ2-7, with D perhaps matching TRBD2 (6 bases). V lost 4 bases, J lost 7 bases, and 17 bases lay in between. Germline-derived CDR1 and CDR2 are MGHRA and YSYEKL. The CDR3 runs 14 residues. The CDR3 reads CASSPTGPAGEQYF. Written as DNA, the CDR3 is TGCGCCAGCAGCCCTACCGGGCCGGCGGGGGAGCAGTACTTC.